This T cell receptor beta chain was obtained from a study of blood T cell repertoires in COVID-19. Across the study: Collection of acute and convalescent COVID-19 samples took place in the United States, Italy and Spain. From T cells, B-cell-depleted T cells, or PBMCs came the material, which was cDNA or gDNA.

Original methodology: Estimation of nucleated cell counts was performed using reference gene primer amplification. Assay: immunoSEQ multiplex PCR; the TCRdb copy retains only in-frame clones and omits some. That table furnishes V, J and clone size, whereas the DNA furnished D and trimming. The data show about 160,000 clones, about nine tenths seen once. CDR3 size: 12 residues. V was shortened by 3 bases and J by 4 bases, with 6 bases between the two germline ends. The germline V gene encodes CDR1 SEHNR and CDR2 FQNEAQ (reference sequence). The source material was peripheral blood. This receptor was taken from a woman aged 65 to 85 with acute or convalescent COVID-19. The V and J genes are TRBV7-9 and TRBJ1-2; no clear D. CDR3 sequence (DNA): TGTGCCAGCAGCTTGGAGGTCTATGGCTACACCTTC. Translating gives CASSLEVYGYTF.